The 14 T cell receptor beta chains given below trace back to one sample, sequenced in a study of cytomegalovirus exposure and HLA in healthy donors. Vbeta (60) and Jbeta (13) primers were used in the PCR. Profiled with immunoSEQ multiplex PCR; TCRdb holds only in-frame clones, not every one. This sample has 120,000 or so clones; more than 65% occur once, and the top ten carry about 3.9%. The sequenced sample was PBMCs. The receptors stem from a man younger than 30 in good health and CMV-seropositive.

The rearrangement joins TRBV7-2 to TRBJ2-2; D is perhaps TRBD1 (5 bases). The ends were cut back, 6 bases at V and 7 bases at J, with 15 bases in the middle. The CDR3 length is 14 residues. Germline values: CDR1 SGHTA, CDR2 FQGNSA. The CDR3 nucleotides read TGTGCCAGCAGAGGTAACCTACAGGACGGGGAGCTGTTTTTT. Its translation is CASRGNLQDGELFF.

The V gene is TRBV6-5, the J gene TRBJ2-1, with 9 positions matching TRBD2. The V and J ends lost 5 bases and 14 bases, in that order; junction bases with no gene match: 10. From germline, CDR1 is MNHEY and CDR2 SVGAGI. This CDR3 has 13 residues. DNA of the CDR3: TGTGCCAGCAGTCCCATAGCGGGAGAGCCAAAGTTCTTC. This encodes CASSPIAGEPKFF.

This clone came up once. This chain uses TRBV7-2 with TRBJ1-1; D ambiguous. The CDR3 length is 13 residues. The ends were cut back, 5 bases at V and 1 base at J, with 8 bases in the middle. Germline assignment: CDR1 SGHTA and CDR2 FQGNSA. CDR3 sequence (DNA): TGTGCCAGCAGCCTCGTCCGGAACACTGAAGCTTTCTTT. It specifies CASSLVRNTEAFF.

The chain combines TRBV10-2 with TRBJ2-1; D is possibly TRBD1 (5 bases). CDR3 length: 17 amino acids. Between the trimmed V and J ends, which lost 3 bases and 5 bases, there was a span of 20 bases. Germline-derived CDR1 and CDR2 are WSHSY and SAAADI. Here the CDR3 reads CASSERVEGVYHNEQFF. CDR3 sequence (DNA): TGCGCCAGCAGTGAACGAGTAGAAGGGGTATATCACAATGAGCAGTTCTTC.

This sequence joins TRBV11-2 and TRBJ2-3, with 7 positions matching TRBD2. The CDR3 totals 16 residues. In germline, CDR1 is SGHAT, CDR2 FQNNGV. Unmatched junction bases numbered 8, after V lost 4 bases and J lost 1 base. CDR3 DNA sequence: TGTGCCAGCAGCTCCCTGGGGGGGTTCGGCACAGATACGCAGTATTTT. Translating it yields CASSSLGGFGTDTQYF.

The V call is TRBV4-2, the J call TRBJ1-1; 7 bases are shared with TRBD1. CDR3 length equals 13 residues. Germline V gene lookup returns CDR1 LGHNA and CDR2 YNFKEQ. The V segment lost 5 bases and the J segment 6 bases; nucleotides outside the gene matches: 6. The CDR3 DNA sequence: TGTGCCAGCAGCTACAGGGGCAACTCTGAAGCTTTCTTT. Protein sequence: CASSYRGNSEAFF.

The V gene is TRBV7-2, the J gene TRBJ2-1, with D maybe TRBD2 (6 bases). Germline CDR1 is SGHTA and CDR2 is FQGNSA. Trimming removed 3 bases at V and 9 bases at J, with 12 bases between. This CDR3 has 13 residues. The chain's CDR3 is CASSLRFGGEQFF. In nucleotides, the CDR3 is TGTGCCAGCAGCTTGCGGTTCGGGGGTGAGCAGTTCTTC.

CDR3 in DNA: TGTGCCAGCAGCGTAGACCCGGGGGGCGGTGAAGCTTTCTTT. Its translation: CASSVDPGGGEAFF. The J gene is TRBJ1-1, the V gene TRBV9; maybe TRBD1 (6 bases). This CDR3 is 14 amino acids long. The germline V gene encodes CDR1 SGDLS and CDR2 YYNGEE. With 0 bases removed from V and 7 bases from J, the gap between germline ends came to 13 bases. The full variable domain, its missing parts supplied by reference TRBV9 and TRBJ1-1, is DSGVTQTPKHLITATGQRVTLRCSPRSGDLSVYWYQQSLDQGLQFLIQYYNGEERAKGNILERFSAQQFPDLHSELNLSSLELGDSALYFCASSVDPGGGEAFFGQGTRLTVV.

This sequence joins TRBV7-2 and TRBJ1-4, with TRBD1 identical over 8 bases. V lost 3 bases, J lost 10 bases, and 13 bases stayed unmatched. Looked up from germline, CDR1 is SGHTA and CDR2 is FQGNSA. This CDR3 contains 16 residues. The CDR3 bases are TGTGCCAGCAGCTTCCCCCAGGGGGCGAAAATGGGAAAACTGTTTTTT. Its protein is CASSFPQGAKMGKLFF.

This rearrangement joins TRBV7-8 to TRBJ1-3; unclear D gene. The CDR3 spans 17 residues. The germline V gene has CDR1 SGHVS and CDR2 FQNEAQ. The V end was cut by 5 bases, the J end by 0 bases, with 17 bases between. CDR3 sequence reads: CASSLVEGLHSGNTIYF. CDR3 coding DNA: TGTGCCAGCAGCCTCGTGGAGGGCCTCCACTCTGGAAACACCATATATTTT.

A remark on this clone: Other nucleotide sequences from this sample produce the same CDR3. The chain joins TRBV27 to TRBJ2-7, with 7 bases matching TRBD1. The CDR3 is 13 residues long. Trimming cost V 8 bases and J 0 bases; bases outside gene matches: 4. CDR1 and CDR2 from the germline V gene are MNHEY and SMNVEV (reference sequence). The chain's CDR3 is CASRTGSSYEQYF. The CDR3 region has the DNA TGTGCCAGCCGGACAGGTAGCTCCTACGAGCAGTACTTC.

The gene calls are TRBV6-6 and TRBJ2-3, with D possibly being TRBD1 (6 bases). Germline CDR1 is MNHNY and CDR2 is SVGAGI (reference sequence). This CDR3 has 15 amino acids. Trimming shortened V by 6 bases and J by 4 bases, and 17 bases separated the two germline ends. The CDR3 loop reads CASRIHTGFADTQYF. CDR3 DNA: TGTGCCAGCAGGATTCACACAGGGTTTGCAGATACGCAGTATTTT.

The V gene is TRBV12-5, the J gene TRBJ2-7; 9 nucleotides line up with TRBD1. CDR3 size: 15 residues. Germline CDR1 LGHNT, CDR2 FRNRAP. Trimming at V came to 3 bases and at J to 5 bases, leaving 8 bases not matched to a gene. Here the CDR3 DNA reads TGTGCTAGTGGTTTAGTAGGACAGGGGTTACACGAGCAGTACTTC. This gives the protein CASGLVGQGLHEQYF. Full variable domain (missing parts from reference TRBV12-5 and TRBJ2-7): DARVTQTPRHKVTEMGQEVTMRCQPILGHNTVFWYRQTMMQGLELLAYFRNRAPLDDSGMPKDRFSAEMPDATLATLKIQPSEPRDSAVYFCASGLVGQGLHEQYFGPGTRLTVT.

There are a few counts of this clone. The chain carries TRBV10-3 and TRBJ2-1; D remains ambiguous. V was trimmed by 4 bases and J by 3 bases, leaving 10 bases between them. Germline CDR1 is ENHRY and CDR2 is SYGVKD. There are 14 residues in the CDR3. CDR3 nucleotides: TGTGCCATCAGTGCTGCACAGTTCTACAATGAGCAGTTCTTC. Encoded protein: CAISAAQFYNEQFF.